This T cell receptor beta chain was captured in a study of T-cell reconstitution after alpha-beta-depleted transplantation in children listed by TCRdb under 2016. Notes on the research overall: Using TCR repertoire profiling, the study quantitatively followed how T-cell immune reconstitution unfolded in children after TCRalphabeta/CD19-depleted allogeneic hematopoietic cell transplantation.

This clonotype was detected only a few times. The antigen it binds to is not known. Per-base qualities were not stored, and no clone one base away is much larger. V and J are truncated by 8 bases and 4 bases respectively, leaving an intervening sequence of 11 bases. The CDR3 has 12 amino acids, counting the end cysteine and phenylalanine. The retained sequence is limited to the CDR3, 36 bases, with the frame set at the first base. CDR1 and CDR2 (MNHNY, SVGAGI) derive from the germline V gene (reference sequence). Library preparation employed PCR. Sequenced using an Illumina HiSeq 2500. To normalize quantification of the TCRbeta repertoire, the TCR libraries were built with molecular barcoding that relied on unique molecular identifiers. TCRdb cleaned the public reads at Q25 with fastp, built clones with MiXCR and kept in-frame beta chains. Each CDR3 protein appears once, grouped with its most common genes and DNA. For this sample the table gives about 610,000 distinct CDR3 sequences, of which approximately 10% were detected only once. Jointly, the top ten make up about 4% of the sample.

The chain was built from TRBV6-6 and TRBJ1-2; TRBD1 is possibly the D segment (6 matching bases). This specimen was PBMCs from the stem cell graft donor, taken from the stem cell graft. The sequence came from a human donor who donated a stem cell graft to a child with acute myeloid leukemia. The DNA reads as follows: TGTGCCAGCTCGGGAGGGGGCTATGGCTACACCTTC. Translated, this gives CASSGGGYGYTF.